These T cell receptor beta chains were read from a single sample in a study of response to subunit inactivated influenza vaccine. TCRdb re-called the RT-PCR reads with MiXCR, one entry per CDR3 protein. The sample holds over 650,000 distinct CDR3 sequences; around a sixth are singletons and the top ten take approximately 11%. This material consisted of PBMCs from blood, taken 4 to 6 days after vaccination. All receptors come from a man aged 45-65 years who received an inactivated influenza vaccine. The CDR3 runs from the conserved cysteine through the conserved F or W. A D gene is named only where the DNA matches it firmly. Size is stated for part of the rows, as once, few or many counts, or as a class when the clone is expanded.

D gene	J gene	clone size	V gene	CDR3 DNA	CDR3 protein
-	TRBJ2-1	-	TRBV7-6	TGTGCCAGCAGCTTAGCGGTTGGATCGAGACCTATAGATGAGCAGTTCTTC	CASSLAVGSRPIDEQFF
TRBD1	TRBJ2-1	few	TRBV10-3	TGTGCCATCACCAAAGGGGACAGGGGCCGACCCGCGGGACCCTACAATGAGCAGTTCTTC	CAITKGDRGRPAGPYNEQFF
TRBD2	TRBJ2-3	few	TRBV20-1	TGCAGTGCTCGAGCCGGACTAGCGGGGAACACAGATACGCAGTATTTT	CSARAGLAGNTDTQYF
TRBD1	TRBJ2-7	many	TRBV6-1	TGTGCCAGCAGTGAAGGATGGGGACAGGGGAACAAGCAGTACTTC	CASSEGWGQGNKQYF
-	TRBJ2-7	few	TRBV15	TGTGCCACCAGCAGAGATACGTGGGCCTACGAGCAGTACTTC	CATSRDTWAYEQYF
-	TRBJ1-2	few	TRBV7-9	TGTGCCAGCAGCTCCTCGGGACACTATGGCTACACCTTC	CASSSSGHYGYTF
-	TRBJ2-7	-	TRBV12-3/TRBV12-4	TGTGCCAGCAGTTTAGGTCAGGGGCCAGCCTACGAGCAGTACTTC	CASSLGQGPAYEQYF
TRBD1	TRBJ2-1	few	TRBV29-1	TGCAGCGTGATCCTAGGGACAGGGTTAGGGGAGCAGTTCTTC	CSVILGTGLGEQFF
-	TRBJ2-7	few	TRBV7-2	TGTGCCAGCAGCTCGATGGGAGTACCCTACGAGCAGTACTTC	CASSSMGVPYEQYF
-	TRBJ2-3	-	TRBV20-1	TGCAGTGCTAGAGTCGGGGGATTCACAGATACGCAGTATTTT	CSARVGGFTDTQYF
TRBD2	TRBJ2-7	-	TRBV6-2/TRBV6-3	TGTGCCAGCAGACGACTAGCGGGGGGCTACGAGCAGTACTTC	CASRRLAGGYEQYF
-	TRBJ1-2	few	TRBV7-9	TGTGCCAGCAGCTCTACCGGGACGGGTTATGGCTACACCTTC	CASSSTGTGYGYTF
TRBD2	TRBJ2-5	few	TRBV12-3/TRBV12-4	TGTGCCAGCAGTAAGATTACTAGCGGGAGACGAGAGACCCAGTACTTC	CASSKITSGRRETQYF
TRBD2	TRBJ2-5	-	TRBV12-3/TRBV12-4	TGTGCCAGCAGTGGACTAGCGGGAGCAGAGACCCAGTACTTC	CASSGLAGAETQYF
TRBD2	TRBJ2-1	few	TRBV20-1	TGCAGTGCTAGAGAGGGGACTAGCGGGGGGAGCTCCTACAATGAGCAGTTCTTC	CSAREGTSGGSSYNEQFF
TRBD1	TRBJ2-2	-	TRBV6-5	TGTGCCAGCAGTTACGCCAGGGGGCTTAGCGGGGAGCTGTTTTTT	CASSYARGLSGELFF
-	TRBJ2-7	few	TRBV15	TGTGCCACCAGCAGAGGTGGGGGCGACTCCTACGAGCAGTACTTC	CATSRGGGDSYEQYF
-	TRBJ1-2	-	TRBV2	TGTGCCAGCAGGGTCGGGACGGTTGGCTACACCTTC	CASRVGTVGYTF
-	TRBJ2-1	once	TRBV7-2	TGTGCCAGCAGCTTAGTAGGGGGGGCCCAGTCCAATGAGCAGTTCTTC	CASSLVGGAQSNEQFF
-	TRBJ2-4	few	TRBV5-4	TGTGCCAGCAGCTTGGAGGGGGAACTAGCCAAAAACATTCAGTACTTC	CASSLEGELAKNIQYF
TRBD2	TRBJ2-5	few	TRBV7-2	TGTGCCAGCAGCTTAGAGGCGGCTAGCGGGAAGGAGACCCAGTACTTC	CASSLEAASGKETQYF
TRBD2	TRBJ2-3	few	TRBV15	TGTGCCACCAGCAGAGAGTATAGCGGGAGGGCCGGAGATACGCAGTATTTT	CATSREYSGRAGDTQYF
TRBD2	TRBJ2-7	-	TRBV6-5	TGTGCCAGCAGTTACTCGATGCTGCCTAGCGGGAACCACGAGCAGTACTTC	CASSYSMLPSGNHEQYF
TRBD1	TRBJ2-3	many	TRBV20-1	TGCAGTGCTTCGACAGGGTCGGCGACAGATACGCAGTATTTT	CSASTGSATDTQYF
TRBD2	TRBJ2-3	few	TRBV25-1	TGTGCCAGCAGTGAATTGGGACTAGCGGGAGAAGGGAGCACAGATACGCAGTATTTT	CASSELGLAGEGSTDTQYF
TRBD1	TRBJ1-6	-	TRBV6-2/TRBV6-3	TGTGCCAGCAGTTTGACAGGGGTTCTAAAGGCCCACCACTTT	CASSLTGVLKAHHF
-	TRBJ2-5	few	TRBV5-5	TGTGCCAGCAGCCCCGGGGACTGGATCCAAGAGACCCAGTACTTC	CASSPGDWIQETQYF
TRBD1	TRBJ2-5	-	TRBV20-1	TGCAGTGCCGAGGACACAGGGGGCTTGGAGACCCAGTACTTC	CSAEDTGGLETQYF
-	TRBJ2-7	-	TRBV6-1	TGTGCCAGCAGTGAAACCCGGTTATACGAGCAGTACTTC	CASSETRLYEQYF
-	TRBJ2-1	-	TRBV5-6	TGTGCCAGCAGCTTGGCAACGACGGCCTACAATGAGCAGTTCTTC	CASSLATTAYNEQFF
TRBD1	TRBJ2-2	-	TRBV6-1	TGTGCCAGCACCGCCCCGCCGGGACAGGGGGTTGCCGGGGAGCTGTTTTTT	CASTAPPGQGVAGELFF
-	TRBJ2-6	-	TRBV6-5	TGTGCCAGCAGTTACGGGGGCAGGACCTCTGGGGCCAACGTCCTGACTTTC	CASSYGGRTSGANVLTF
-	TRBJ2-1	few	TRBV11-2	TGTGCCAGCAGCACTCAAACCGGGGGCTGGAATGAGCAGTTCTTC	CASSTQTGGWNEQFF
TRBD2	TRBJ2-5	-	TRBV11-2	TGTGCCAGCAGCCCACTTAGCGGGGGTCCATTTAGAGGGACCCAGTACTTC	CASSPLSGGPFRGTQYF
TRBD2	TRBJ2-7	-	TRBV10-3	TGTGCCACAACTACCGGGGGGACCTACGAGCAGTACTTC	CATTTGGTYEQYF
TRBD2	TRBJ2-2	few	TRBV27	TGTGCCAGCAGCCGCGCGGGGGGTTCCGGGACCGGGGAGCTGTTTTTT	CASSRAGGSGTGELFF
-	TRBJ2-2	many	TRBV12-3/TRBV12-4	TGTGCCAGCAATACCCTAGATTCTGGGGAGCTGTTTTTT	CASNTLDSGELFF
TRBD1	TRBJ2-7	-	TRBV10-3	TGTGCCACCCAGGGACAGGACTACTACGAGCAGTACTTC	CATQGQDYYEQYF
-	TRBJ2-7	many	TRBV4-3	TGCGCCAGCAGCCAAGATTTGGGGTACTACGAGCAGTACTTC	CASSQDLGYYEQYF
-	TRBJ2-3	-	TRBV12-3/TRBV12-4	TGTGCCAGCAGCGCCTCCGGGGGTACGCAGTATTTT	CASSASGGTQYF
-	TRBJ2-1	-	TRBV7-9	TGTGCCAGCAGCTTCGGTTCACCTGGGGCTGAGCAGTTCTTC	CASSFGSPGAEQFF
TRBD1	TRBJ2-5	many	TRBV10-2	TGCGCCAGCAGTGAGTCGACAGGGACAGGGCGGCAGGAGACCCAGTACTTC	CASSESTGTGRQETQYF
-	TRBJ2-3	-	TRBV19	TGTGCCAGTAGCCTCCTGAGGCGATCAGATACGCAGTATTTT	CASSLLRRSDTQYF
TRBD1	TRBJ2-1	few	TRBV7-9	TGTGCCAGCAGCGACAGACAGGGGGGAACCTACAATGAGCAGTTCTTC	CASSDRQGGTYNEQFF
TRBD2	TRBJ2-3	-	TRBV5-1	TGCGCCAGCAGCTTGTCCCTAGCGGGGCCACCCACAGATACGCAGTATTTT	CASSLSLAGPPTDTQYF
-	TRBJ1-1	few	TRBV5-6	TGTGCCAGCAGCCTCCGGGTGACTCCGAACACTGAAGCTTTCTTT	CASSLRVTPNTEAFF
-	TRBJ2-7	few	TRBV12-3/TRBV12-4	TGTGCCAGCAGCCTGTATTTGGGGCCCCACGAGCAGTACTTC	CASSLYLGPHEQYF
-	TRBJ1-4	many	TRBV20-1	TGCAGTGCTACCACGGGGGGTTGGACTGAAAAACTGTTTTTT	CSATTGGWTEKLFF